These 25 T cell receptor beta chains originate from one sample sequenced in a study of OX40 agonist ivuxolimab in advanced cancers. Profiling relied on immunoSEQ multiplex PCR, and the TCRdb table lists in-frame clones only, not all of them. The sample carries 60,000 or so clones, 84% recorded once. The sequences come from CD4+ or CD8+ T cells sorted from blood, collected in a trial of the OX40 agonist ivuxolimab. Every receptor here comes from an adult with an advanced solid tumor such as melanoma, head and neck, liver or kidney cancer.

The V and J genes are TRBV19 and TRBJ1-1; 7 nucleotides line up with TRBD1. The CDR3 spans 14 residues. Germline V gene data show CDR1 as LNHDA and CDR2 as SQIVND (reference sequence). The V gene end was trimmed by 4 bases and the J gene end by 1 base; junction bases not matched to a gene: 3. CDR3 DNA: TGTGCCAGTAGTAACGGACAGGCGAACACTGAAGCTTTCTTT. This sequence encodes CASSNGQANTEAFF.

CDR3 sequence: CASSLQEHYGYTF. As DNA, the CDR3 is TGTGCCAGCTCACTGCAGGAACACTATGGCTACACCTTC. V is TRBV18 and J is TRBJ1-2; D remains ambiguous. The V end was cut by 4 bases, the J end by 3 bases, with 9 bases between. Germline V gene lookup returns CDR1 KGHSH and CDR2 LQKENI. This CDR3 has 13 residues.

This chain uses TRBV4-3 with TRBJ1-2; D is unresolved. Germline CDR1 is LGHNA and CDR2 is YSLEER. The V gene lost 4 bases and the J gene lost 1 base, with 7 bases spanning the gap. The CDR3 spans 13 residues. CDR3 DNA: TGCGCCAGCAGCCCGGACGGTAACTATGGCTACACCTTC. The encoded protein is CASSPDGNYGYTF.

The chain has TRBV27 and TRBJ1-5; D might be TRBD1 (6 bases). The CDR3 has 14 residues. Germline lookup yields CDR1 MNHEY and CDR2 SMNVEV (reference sequence). Trimming left V 4 bases short and J 5 bases short, with 12 bases between. The CDR3 bases are TGTGCCAGCAGTTACAGGGCGGGGTATCAGCCCCAGCATTTT. Amino acids: CASSYRAGYQPQHF.

The chain has TRBV11-2 and TRBJ1-1; 7 bases map to TRBD1. J was trimmed by 3 bases and V by 6 bases; bases with no gene match: 10. The CDR3 has 15 amino acids. Germline assignment: CDR1 SGHAT and CDR2 FQNNGV. The CDR3 DNA reads as TGTGCCAGCAGTCCGACAGGGTCTAGGTACACTGAAGCTTTCTTT. Residues: CASSPTGSRYTEAFF.

The rearrangement links TRBV18 to TRBJ1-2, with 7 positions matching TRBD1. The V gene end was trimmed by 3 bases and the J gene end by 4 bases; junction bases not matched to a gene: 8. Germline CDR1 is KGHSH and CDR2 is LQKENI. This CDR3 comprises 15 residues. The DNA of the CDR3 is TGTGCCAGCTCACCTGGGACAGCTCTAGGCTATGGCTACACCTTC. The encoded protein is CASSPGTALGYGYTF.

This chain joins TRBV7-2 and TRBJ1-1, with a possible D match to TRBD1 (5 bases). The CDR3 is made up of 13 amino acids. Trimming pared 4 bases from V and 10 bases from J, leaving 16 bases between. Germline CDR1 SGHTA, CDR2 FQGNSA. This chain's CDR3 is CASSSRETRGAFF. Written as DNA, the CDR3 is TGTGCCAGCAGCTCCCGGGAAACAAGGGGAGCTTTCTTT.

The CDR3 bases are TGTGCCAGTAGTTCTACAGGGGGTTGGTATGGCTACACCTTC. Translation: CASSSTGGWYGYTF. V and J are TRBV19 and TRBJ1-2; the match to TRBD1 covers 8 bases. The CDR3 contains 14 residues. V lost 5 bases to trimming and J lost 5 bases; unmatched junction nucleotides: 7. The V gene's germline CDR1 is LNHDA and CDR2 SQIVND (reference sequence).

The chain couples TRBV29-1 to TRBJ1-1; no reliable D call. V lost 2 bases and J 4 bases, leaving 8 bases between the germline ends. The CDR3 runs 12 residues. CDR1 is SQVTM, CDR2 ANQGSEA, per germline. DNA of the CDR3: TGCAGCGTTGAATTGGGGAGCACTGAAGCTTTCTTT. It specifies CSVELGSTEAFF.

The chain links TRBV6-1 to TRBJ2-3, with TRBD2 matching over 11 bases. V shed 5 bases and J 0 bases; nucleotides not matched to a gene: 1. The CDR3 runs 15 residues. Germline CDR1 MNHNS, CDR2 SASEGT. The CDR3 here is CASSLAGGSTDTQYF. CDR3 nucleotide sequence: TGTGCCAGCAGTCTAGCGGGGGGTAGCACAGATACGCAGTATTTT.

This clone came up a few times. Other DNA sequences in the sample encode the same CDR3. The chain joins TRBV5-1 to TRBJ1-2, with 7 bases matching TRBD1. Germline V gene sequence: CDR1 SGHRS, CDR2 YFSETQ. The CDR3 spans 13 residues. J lost 3 bases, V lost 2 bases, and 1 base had no gene match. CDR3 DNA: TGCGCCAGCAGCTTAGACAGGGACTATGGCTACACCTTC. Translated: CASSLDRDYGYTF.

The chain employs TRBV11-2 and TRBJ2-1; 8 bases agree with TRBD2. After removal of 7 bases from V and 7 bases from J, the junction contained 12 bases not matched to a gene. Germline lookup yields CDR1 SGHAT and CDR2 FQNNGV. The CDR3 spans 15 residues. The CDR3 here is CASTPPAGLGNEQFF. The CDR3, as DNA: TGTGCCAGCACCCCGCCCGCGGGACTAGGGAATGAGCAGTTCTTC. Based on the CDR3 plus reference TRBV11-2 and TRBJ2-1, the full variable domain is EAGVAQSPRYKIIEKRQSVAFWCNPISGHATLYWYQQILGQGPKLLIQFQNNGVVDDSQLPKDRFSAERLKGVDSTLKIQPAKLEDSAVYLCASTPPAGLGNEQFFGPGTRLTVL.

This clone was recorded once. This chain joins TRBV7-2 and TRBJ1-3, with D unclear. The CDR3 extends over 16 amino acids. Per the germline V gene, CDR1 is SGHTA and CDR2 is FQGNSA. The germline V and J ends were trimmed by 1 base and 2 bases, with 12 bases remaining between them. The CDR3, as DNA: TGTGCCAGCAGCTTAGGACCGGATCGAACTGGAAACACCATATATTTT. It codes for CASSLGPDRTGNTIYF.

The chain has TRBV5-1 and TRBJ1-6, with D perhaps matching TRBD1 (5 bases). This CDR3 has 14 residues. The germline V gene encodes CDR1 SGHRS and CDR2 YFSETQ. V was pared by 0 bases and J by 7 bases, with 8 bases between. In DNA, the CDR3 is TGCGCCAGCAGCTTGGGGGGGATGAATTCACCCCTCCACTTT. Translating gives CASSLGGMNSPLHF.

The rearrangement uses TRBV4-1 and TRBJ1-2; D possibly corresponds to TRBD1 (5 bases). The germline CDR1 and CDR2 sequences are MGHRA and YSYEKL. The V and J ends lost 5 bases and 0 bases respectively, with 13 bases between them. This CDR3 is built from 15 residues. The chain's CDR3 is CASSSQEHSNYGYTF. In DNA, the CDR3 is TGCGCCAGCAGCTCACAGGAACACTCTAACTATGGCTACACCTTC.

The chain couples TRBV6-6 to TRBJ1-5; D unresolved. V was cut by 4 bases and J by 0 bases, with 13 bases left in between. This CDR3 contains 16 residues. CDR1 is MNHNY, CDR2 SVGAGI, per germline (reference sequence). The CDR3 DNA follows: TGTGCCAGCAGTTCTCCCTCAGGCGGTAGCAATCAGCCCCAGCATTTT. Translating gives CASSSPSGGSNQPQHF.

This clone is medium-sized (0.01 to 0.1%). This chain uses TRBV27 with TRBJ2-1; 8 bases match TRBD2. With V trimmed by 7 bases and J by 0 bases, 8 bases remained unmatched. Germline CDR1 MNHEY, CDR2 SMNVEV (reference sequence). The CDR3 is 16 amino acids. The CDR3 loop reads CASKTVAGSSYNEQFF. DNA for the CDR3: TGTGCCAGCAAAACTGTAGCGGGGAGCTCCTACAATGAGCAGTTCTTC.

CDR3 sequence reads: CASSGQILGTLHF. CDR3 bases: TGTGCCAGCAGCGGACAGATACTTGGGACCCTCCACTTT. The chain employs TRBV9 and TRBJ1-6; tentatively, D is TRBD1 (5 bases). The CDR3 has 13 residues. The V gene lost 3 bases and the J gene lost 14 bases, with 15 bases spanning the gap. Germline assignment: CDR1 SGDLS and CDR2 YYNGEE.

This clone was observed a few times. The chain couples TRBV5-5 to TRBJ1-5; 7 bases map to TRBD1. CDR1 is SGHKS and CDR2 is YYEKEE in the germline V gene (reference sequence). Trimming cost V 4 bases and J 4 bases; bases outside gene matches: 5. The CDR3 runs to 14 residues. CDR3 loop: CASSLGTVNQPQHF. CDR3 nucleotides: TGTGCCAGCAGCCTCGGGACAGTTAATCAGCCCCAGCATTTT.

This rearrangement joins TRBV25-1 to TRBJ1-2; D is undetermined. The V gene's germline CDR1 is MGHDK and CDR2 SYGVNS. The germline V and J ends were trimmed by 2 bases and 5 bases, with 3 bases remaining between them. The CDR3 sequence is 11 residues long. CDR3 sequence: CASSEAYGYTF. The CDR3 coding sequence is TGTGCCAGCAGTGAAGCATATGGCTACACCTTC.

This clone was counted between two and nine times. The rearrangement uses TRBV9 and TRBJ2-7; D uncertain. The CDR3 length is 16 residues. The V end lost 0 bases, the J end lost 5 bases, and 18 bases lay between the germline ends. Germline CDR1 reads SGDLS; CDR2 reads YYNGEE. CDR3 in amino acids: CASSVAVQYPMNEQYF. As DNA, the CDR3 is TGTGCCAGCAGCGTAGCTGTACAGTACCCGATGAACGAGCAGTACTTC.

The V gene is TRBV4-2, the J gene TRBJ1-2; TRBD1 is a possible D gene (5 bases). From germline, CDR1 is LGHNA and CDR2 YNFKEQ. Trimming cost V 4 bases and J 3 bases, with 15 bases left between them. The CDR3 contains 15 residues. The CDR3 loop is CASSRPGRDYYGYTF. The CDR3 DNA is TGTGCCAGCAGCCGACCAGGGCGGGACTACTATGGCTACACCTTC.

The CDR3 here is CASSQELPGPINQPQHF. The CDR3 DNA reads as TGCGCCAGCAGCCAAGAACTACCGGGACCGATCAATCAGCCCCAGCATTTT. The chain joins TRBV4-1 to TRBJ1-5; the D gene is possibly TRBD1 (5 bases). The V and J ends lost 0 bases and 3 bases respectively, with 15 bases between them. In germline, CDR1 is MGHRA, CDR2 YSYEKL. This CDR3 has 17 amino acids.

This chain connects TRBV6-1 to TRBJ1-2; 11 bases match TRBD1. Germline CDR1 reads MNHNS; CDR2 reads SASEGT. The V and J ends lost 2 bases and 4 bases, in that order; junction bases with no gene match: 6. The CDR3 is 16 residues long. The DNA of the CDR3 is TGTGCCAGCAGTGAATTTGGACAGGGGGCCCCCTATGGCTACACCTTC. This encodes CASSEFGQGAPYGYTF.

The chain carries TRBV11-1 and TRBJ1-1; 9 nucleotides line up with TRBD1. The ends lost 7 bases at V and 4 bases at J; junction bases unmatched: 1. Germline lookup yields CDR1 SGHAT and CDR2 FQDESV (reference sequence). The CDR3 is made up of 12 amino acids. DNA for the CDR3: TGTGCCAGCAAGACAGGGGGCACTGAAGCTTTCTTT. This translates into CASKTGGTEAFF.